Below, 22 T cell receptor beta chains from the same sample are listed, as sequenced in a study of cytomegalovirus exposure and HLA in healthy donors. This PCR relied on a set of 60 Vbeta primers and 13 Jbeta primers. This table comes from immunoSEQ multiplex PCR, and its TCRdb copy is limited to in-frame clones, with some not included. The sample lists about 200,000 clones, roughly 73% occurring once. The sequencing sample was made of PBMCs. Receptors originate from a woman in her twenties or thirties in good health and CMV-seropositive.

This chain uses TRBV18 with TRBJ1-1, with D possibly being TRBD1 (5 bases). This CDR3 is 14 amino acids long. CDR1 and CDR2 (germline): KGHSH, LQKENI. Trimming removed 2 bases from V and 1 base from J, with 8 bases in between. For the CDR3, the DNA is TGTGCCAGCTCACCAGGGGCGCGGAACACTGAAGCTTTCTTT. It codes for CASSPGARNTEAFF.

V and J are TRBV18 and TRBJ2-7, with D possibly matching TRBD1 (6 bases). The V and J ends lost 6 bases and 2 bases respectively, with 17 bases between them. This CDR3 is built from 15 residues. Germline-derived CDR1 and CDR2 are KGHSH and LQKENI. CDR3 sequence (DNA): TGTGCCAGCTCGCCGGGACACCCAACCACCTACGAGCAGTACTTC. Translated, it gives CASSPGHPTTYEQYF.

The gene calls are TRBV2 and TRBJ1-1; maybe TRBD1 (5 bases). Between the trimmed V and J ends, which lost 5 bases and 1 base, there was a span of 17 bases. The CDR3 covers 16 residues. CDR1 SNHLY and CDR2 FYNNEI come from the germline V gene. CDR3 coding DNA: TGTGCCAGCAGTTACGGGGGGTACGAAGCGAACACTGAAGCTTTCTTT. It translates to CASSYGGYEANTEAFF.

This clone was found a few times. The rearrangement uses TRBV4-2 and TRBJ1-5; 10 bases match TRBD1. The ends lost 1 base at V and 4 bases at J; junction bases unmatched: 10. The CDR3 covers 18 residues. Germline V lookup: CDR1 LGHNA, CDR2 YNFKEQ. CDR3 residues: CASSQATSGTGVNQPQHF. The DNA of the CDR3 is TGTGCCAGCAGCCAAGCAACCTCCGGGACAGGGGTTAATCAGCCCCAGCATTTT.

A note on this clone: At the DNA level, this CDR3 is encoded by other sequences in the same sample as well. The V call is TRBV28, the J call TRBJ1-2; tentatively, D is TRBD1 (5 bases). The germline CDR1 and CDR2 sequences are MDHEN and SYDVKM. The CDR3 consists of 16 residues. The V gene lost 3 bases and the J gene lost 0 bases, with 14 bases spanning the gap. The CDR3 loop is CASSLHTGVTNYGYTF. In nucleotides, the CDR3 is TGTGCCAGCAGTTTGCACACAGGCGTAACTAACTATGGCTACACCTTC.

The gene calls are TRBV7-9 and TRBJ2-3; 12 bases are shared with TRBD2. The CDR3 length is 17 residues. V dropped 3 bases and J dropped 7; count of bases not matched to a gene: 11. The germline V gene encodes CDR1 SEHNR and CDR2 FQNEAQ (reference sequence). Written as DNA, the CDR3 is TGTGCCAGCAGCTTGGGGCCCCTAGCGGGGGGGCCGAATACGCAGTATTTT. Its protein is CASSLGPLAGGPNTQYF. Filled out from reference TRBV7-9 and TRBJ2-3, the complete variable domain reads DTGVSQNPRHKITKRGQNVTFRCDPISEHNRLYWYRQTLGQGPEFLTYFQNEAQLEKSRLLSDRFSAERPKGSFSTLEIQRTEQGDSAMYLCASSLGPLAGGPNTQYFGPGTRLTVL.

The rearrangement joins TRBV19 to TRBJ1-5, with D unclear. Germline V CDR1 and CDR2: LNHDA, SQIVND (reference sequence). The CDR3 runs 15 residues. The V end was cut by 4 bases, the J end by 7 bases, with 17 bases between. The CDR3 DNA reads as TGTGCCAGTAGTAGGGAGCGGCGTCAAGTCCAGCCCCAGCATTTT. This translates into CASSRERRQVQPQHF.

The J gene is TRBJ2-3, the V gene TRBV5-1, with 7 bases lining up with TRBD2. Per germline, CDR1 SGHRS and CDR2 YFSETQ. This CDR3 spans 17 amino acids. Germline trimming cut 1 base from V and 5 bases from J; bases unmatched to any gene: 13. CDR3 sequence reads: CASSLRASGALGDTQYF. CDR3 DNA: TGCGCCAGCAGCTTGAGGGCTAGCGGCGCTTTGGGAGATACGCAGTATTTT.

This clone was found a few times. The chain joins TRBV18 to TRBJ1-5, with 7 bases lining up with TRBD1. The germline CDR1 and CDR2 sequences are KGHSH and LQKENI. The CDR3 is 16 amino acids. Trimming took 0 bases from V and 3 from J; bases not matched to a gene: 5. Here the CDR3 reads CASSPPGTAPNQPQHF. CDR3 in DNA: TGTGCCAGCTCACCACCCGGGACAGCACCCAATCAGCCCCAGCATTTT.

The rearrangement uses TRBV9 and TRBJ2-7; maybe TRBD2 (6 bases). Trimming removed 3 bases at V and 0 bases at J, with 10 bases between. Germline V gives CDR1 SGDLS, CDR2 YYNGEE. CDR3 size: 14 residues. The CDR3 sequence is CASSEGLFSYEQYF. CDR3 nucleotides: TGTGCCAGCAGCGAGGGACTGTTCTCCTACGAGCAGTACTTC.

The CDR3 loop reads CASRFGSLRRGLGGYTF. CDR3 sequence (DNA): TGTGCCAGCAGATTTGGATCTCTACGCAGGGGGCTAGGTGGCTACACCTTC. This chain links TRBV27 with TRBJ1-2; 8 bases are a match to TRBD1. V shed 6 bases, J shed 7 bases, and the junction held 19 bases outside the gene matches. Germline loops: CDR1 MNHEY, CDR2 SMNVEV (reference sequence). This CDR3 comprises 17 residues.

The V gene is TRBV25-1, the J gene TRBJ2-1, with unresolved D. Germline lookup yields CDR1 MGHDK and CDR2 SYGVNS. The length of the CDR3 is 12 residues. The V and J ends lost 5 bases and 8 bases respectively, with 10 bases between them. The CDR3 DNA sequence: TGTGCCAGCAGTCTTATAACGGATGAGCAGTTCTTC. Its translation: CASSLITDEQFF.

The rearrangement joins TRBV6-6 to TRBJ1-2; the D gene is possibly TRBD1 (5 bases). Germline CDR1 MNHNY, CDR2 SVGAGI (reference sequence). Deletions cut 5 bases from V and 2 bases from J, with 9 bases between. The CDR3 is made up of 13 amino acids. The CDR3 loop is CASSRQQNYGYTF. The CDR3 DNA is TGTGCCAGCAGTCGACAGCAAAACTATGGCTACACCTTC.

The chain uses TRBV18 and TRBJ1-1, with 8 positions matching TRBD1. V lost 1 base to trimming and J lost 5 bases; unmatched junction nucleotides: 6. The germline V gene has CDR1 KGHSH and CDR2 LQKENI. The CDR3 is 15 residues long. The CDR3 DNA reads TGTGCCAGCTCACCACTACAGGGGGAAGCGACTGAAGCTTTCTTT. Translated, it gives CASSPLQGEATEAFF. Full variable domain (outside the CDR3, taken from reference TRBV18 and TRBJ1-1): NAGVMQNPRHLVRRRGQEARLRCSPMKGHSHVYWYRQLPEEGLKFMVYLQKENIIDESGMPKERFSAEFPKEGPSILRIQQVVRGDSAAYFCASSPLQGEATEAFFGQGTRLTVV.

The chain has TRBV7-8 and TRBJ1-5; TRBD1 matches at 8 bases. Germline V lookup: CDR1 SGHVS, CDR2 FQNEAQ. Losses at the gene ends were 4 bases for V and 9 bases for J; bases not matched to a gene: 20. The CDR3 is 18 amino acids. The CDR3: CASSSHYIGGTGRMPQHF. The CDR3 bases are TGTGCCAGCAGCTCGCACTATATAGGGGGGACAGGTAGGATGCCCCAGCATTTT.

The rearrangement links TRBV2 to TRBJ1-5; the D gene is possibly TRBD1 (5 bases). The length of the CDR3 is 16 residues. V dropped 6 bases and J dropped 2 bases, with 17 bases sitting between them. Germline V gives CDR1 SNHLY, CDR2 FYNNEI. The CDR3 region has the DNA TGTGCCAGCAGCCGGGACTCCTTCGGTGGCAATCAGCCCCAGCATTTT. This translates into CASSRDSFGGNQPQHF.

This sequence joins TRBV28 and TRBJ1-2; D is ambiguous. The CDR3 spans 10 residues. CDR1 and CDR2 (germline): MDHEN, SYDVKM. V was cut by 5 bases and J by 6 bases, with 4 bases left in between. CDR3: CASSRNGYTF. The CDR3 bases are TGTGCCAGCAGTCGTAATGGCTACACCTTC.

The chain recombines TRBV19 with TRBJ2-2; no clear D gene. The CDR3 is made up of 15 amino acids. CDR1 is LNHDA, CDR2 SQIVND, per germline (reference sequence). Trimming shortened V by 0 bases and J by 1 base, and 6 bases separated the two germline ends. CDR3 sequence (DNA): TGTGCCAGTAGTATAGATAGAAGGAACACCGGGGAGCTGTTTTTT. Its protein product is CASSIDRRNTGELFF.

The chain uses TRBV7-2 and TRBJ1-2, with D unresolved. Looked up from germline, CDR1 is SGHTA and CDR2 is FQGNSA. The CDR3 is 13 residues long. Trimming took 2 bases from V and 2 from J, leaving 6 bases between them. The CDR3 protein is CASSLPVNYGYTF. CDR3 DNA: TGTGCCAGCAGCTTACCAGTAAACTATGGCTACACCTTC.

This clone was counted between two and nine times. The chain joins TRBV5-1 to TRBJ1-2, with TRBD1 matching over 7 bases. The CDR3 has 16 residues. Germline trimming cut 4 bases from V and 0 bases from J; bases unmatched to any gene: 9. Germline CDR1 is SGHRS and CDR2 is YFSETQ. The CDR3 DNA reads TGCGCCAGCAGCGGGGGAAAGGGACAGCCTAACTATGGCTACACCTTC. Protein sequence: CASSGGKGQPNYGYTF.

This clone was observed a handful of times. The V gene is TRBV7-2, the J gene TRBJ2-3; the match to TRBD2 covers 14 bases. The CDR3 is 18 amino acids. After removal of 5 bases from V and 0 bases from J, the junction contained 7 bases not matched to a gene. Per germline, CDR1 SGHTA and CDR2 FQGNSA. CDR3 coding DNA: TGTGCCAGCAGCCTACTCGGGACTAGCGGGGGAAGCACAGATACGCAGTATTTT. The encoded protein is CASSLLGTSGGSTDTQYF.

In this sample, this clone turned up a few times. The chain is built from TRBV4-2 and TRBJ2-1; D not certain. Germline V gene data show CDR1 as LGHNA and CDR2 as YNFKEQ. Between the trimmed V and J ends, which lost 1 base and 9 bases, there was a span of 7 bases. This CDR3 comprises 12 residues. The CDR3 coding sequence is TGTGCCAGCAGCCAAGTTCGTAGTGAGCAGTTCTTC. Encoded protein: CASSQVRSEQFF.